The 19 T cell receptor beta chains below all came from one sample that was sequenced in a study of T cells of healthy individuals. TCRdb ran MiXCR on the 5' RACE reads and lists one entry per CDR3 protein. The sample carries 100,000 or so distinct CDR3 sequences, about 16% recorded once. Every receptor here comes from a human donor in good health.

This clonotype occurred a few times. In DNA form, the CDR3 reads TGTGCCAGCAGCTTGGAGGGCATCTACGAGCAGTACTTC. As protein: CASSLEGIYEQYF. J is TRBJ2-7 and V is TRBV7-2, with a weak D call TRBD2 (6 bases). Germline-derived CDR1 and CDR2 are SGHTA and FQGNSA. Trimming cost V 3 bases and J 3 bases, with 9 bases left between them. This CDR3 has 13 residues.

This clonotype was found a few times. This chain links TRBV11-2 with TRBJ1-4; no clear D gene. The V end lost 7 bases, the J end lost 8 bases, and 17 bases lay between the germline ends. The V gene's germline CDR1 is SGHAT and CDR2 FQNNGV. The CDR3 runs 14 residues. The CDR3: CASTVSGSEEKLFF. DNA for the CDR3: TGTGCCAGCACCGTCTCGGGATCGGAAGAAAAACTGTTTTTT.

V and J are TRBV20-1 and TRBJ2-3, with D unclear. The V end was cut by 2 bases, the J end by 2 bases, with 5 bases between. The CDR3 is made up of 12 amino acids. Germline V gene lookup returns CDR1 DFQATT and CDR2 SNEGSKA (reference sequence). This CDR3 reads CSARQYTDTQYF. As DNA, the CDR3 is TGCAGTGCTAGACAATACACAGATACGCAGTATTTT.

V is TRBV5-6 and J is TRBJ2-2; TRBD2 is a possible D gene (5 bases). In germline, CDR1 is SGHDT, CDR2 YYEEEE. V dropped 5 bases and J dropped 5 bases, with 10 bases sitting between them. This CDR3 comprises 13 residues. The DNA of the CDR3 is TGTGCCAGCAGTTTCTTAGCGACCGGGGAGCTGTTTTTT. It yields the protein CASSFLATGELFF.

This clonotype was counted between two and nine times. The chain combines TRBV28 with TRBJ1-2; 7 bases map to TRBD1. This CDR3 contains 14 residues. The V segment lost 7 bases and the J segment 2 bases; nucleotides outside the gene matches: 7. In germline, CDR1 is MDHEN, CDR2 SYDVKM. The CDR3 is CASKPTGSNYGYTF. The DNA of the CDR3 is TGTGCCAGCAAACCGACAGGGTCCAACTATGGCTACACCTTC.

This rearrangement joins TRBV6-5 to TRBJ1-6; D may be TRBD1 (5 bases). Trimming stripped 4 bases from V and 0 bases from J, with 10 bases between. CDR1 and CDR2 (germline): MNHEY, SVGAGI. The CDR3 covers 16 residues. The CDR3 region has the DNA TGTGCCAGCAGTTTACAGGCTAGCTCCTATAATTCACCCCTCCACTTT. Its translation: CASSLQASSYNSPLHF.

This clonotype was detected ten times or more. V gene TRBV5-1 combines with J gene TRBJ1-1; possibly TRBD1 for D (6 bases). V dropped 7 bases and J dropped 0 bases, with 10 bases sitting between them. CDR3 length equals 13 residues. Looked up from germline, CDR1 is SGHRS and CDR2 is YFSETQ. The CDR3: CASRDIMNTEAFF. As DNA, the CDR3 is TGCGCCAGCCGGGACATCATGAACACTGAAGCTTTCTTT.

There are a few counts of this clonotype. V usage is TRBV4-3 and J usage is TRBJ1-2; D not certain. The germline CDR1 and CDR2 sequences are LGHNA and YSLEER. Trimming pared 0 bases from V and 7 bases from J, leaving 21 bases between. CDR3 length: 17 amino acids. CDR3 coding DNA: TGCGCCAGCAGCCAAGATTTCCGCGCACCGCCCTCGGGTGGCTACACCTTC. Translated, it gives CASSQDFRAPPSGGYTF.

The V and J genes are TRBV27 and TRBJ2-1; maybe TRBD2 (6 bases). CDR1 and CDR2 from the germline V gene are MNHEY and SMNVEV (reference sequence). Between the trimmed V and J ends, which lost 5 bases and 0 bases, there was a span of 11 bases. This CDR3 contains 15 residues. This CDR3 is CASSPGLFSYNEQFF. In nucleotides, the CDR3 is TGTGCCAGCAGTCCGGGACTTTTCTCCTACAATGAGCAGTTCTTC.

This clonotype appeared a few times. The genes are TRBV5-1 and TRBJ2-1; D is undetermined. Germline V CDR1 and CDR2: SGHRS, YFSETQ. The CDR3 consists of 14 residues. Trimming left V 0 bases short and J 0 bases short, with 4 bases between. CDR3 in DNA: TGCGCCAGCAGCTTGGATTCCTCCTACAATGAGCAGTTCTTC. This codes for CASSLDSSYNEQFF.

Only a few counts were recorded for this clonotype. CDR3 residues: CSADRSVPDSYNSPLHF. DNA of the CDR3: TGCAGTGCTGATAGGTCCGTCCCTGACTCCTATAATTCACCCCTCCACTTT. The V and J genes are TRBV20-1 and TRBJ1-6; no clear D. Between the trimmed V and J ends, which lost 5 bases and 0 bases, there was a span of 17 bases. Germline lookup yields CDR1 DFQATT and CDR2 SNEGSKA (reference sequence). The CDR3 consists of 17 residues.

The V call is TRBV19, the J call TRBJ2-3; TRBD1 or TRBD2 may be the D gene (6 bases each). The V gene lost 7 bases and the J gene lost 2 bases, with 13 bases spanning the gap. This CDR3 comprises 14 residues. Germline-derived CDR1 and CDR2 are LNHDA and SQIVND (reference sequence). DNA for the CDR3: TGTGCCAGTAATAAGGGGGGTCCCACAGATACGCAGTATTTT. Translated: CASNKGGPTDTQYF.

This chain connects TRBV7-2 to TRBJ1-6; D gene unclear. From germline, CDR1 is SGHTA and CDR2 FQGNSA. V lost 1 base, J lost 9 bases, and 16 bases lay in between. This CDR3 spans 16 amino acids. The CDR3 loop reads CASSLGMPGSGSPLHF. CDR3 DNA sequence: TGTGCCAGCAGCTTAGGGATGCCGGGGTCGGGTTCACCCCTCCACTTT.

V is TRBV7-3 and J is TRBJ2-7, with D uncertain. The CDR3 covers 14 residues. Trimming stripped 5 bases from V and 6 bases from J, with 17 bases between. The germline CDR1 and CDR2 sequences are SGHTA and FQGTGA. The DNA of the CDR3 is TGTGCCAGCAGCGCCACCATGGGATCCAGCGAGCAGTACTTC. Its translation: CASSATMGSSEQYF.

The chain employs TRBV12-3 or TRBV12-4 and TRBJ1-5; D not certain. This CDR3 has 15 amino acids. The ends were cut back, 3 bases at V and 5 bases at J, with 14 bases in the middle. CDR3 bases: TGTGCCAGCAGTTTTTCACAGCCATTTCATCAGCCCCAGCATTTT. Translating it yields CASSFSQPFHQPQHF.

This clonotype was recorded a few times. The chain uses TRBV20-1 and TRBJ2-7, with TRBD2 as a possible D gene (6 bases). From germline, CDR1 is DFQATT and CDR2 SNEGSKA (reference sequence). V lost 7 bases, J lost 4 bases, and 11 bases lay in between. This CDR3 comprises 11 residues. CDR3 amino acids: CSGLGGYEQYF. The CDR3 DNA is TGCAGTGGACTAGGAGGGTACGAGCAGTACTTC.

This clonotype was recorded many times. The chain uses TRBV9 and TRBJ2-6; D gene ambiguous. The CDR3 is 14 amino acids. The V gene lost 4 bases and the J gene lost 4 bases, with 9 bases spanning the gap. CDR1 is SGDLS and CDR2 is YYNGEE in the germline V gene. This CDR3 is CASSRMSGANVLTF. Here the CDR3 DNA reads TGTGCCAGCAGCCGTATGTCCGGGGCCAACGTCCTGACTTTC.

This clonotype was seen a handful of times. This chain uses TRBV28 with TRBJ1-3, with unresolved D. This CDR3 spans 16 amino acids. The germline gives CDR1 MDHEN, CDR2 SYDVKM. Trimming took off 5 bases at V and 2 bases at J, with 16 bases between the two ends. Here the CDR3 reads CASSLPPGTPGNTIYF. CDR3 coding DNA: TGTGCCAGCAGTCTGCCCCCGGGAACTCCTGGAAACACCATATATTTT.

The chain carries TRBV19 and TRBJ1-3; D might be TRBD1 (5 bases). V gave up 3 bases and J gave up 0 bases, with 15 bases separating them. The CDR3 runs 17 residues. Per germline, CDR1 LNHDA and CDR2 SQIVND (reference sequence). CDR3 in amino acids: CASSISYRRNSGNTIYF. DNA for the CDR3: TGTGCCAGTAGTATTTCTTACAGGAGGAACTCTGGAAACACCATATATTTT.